This T cell receptor beta chain was documented in a study of blood T cell repertoires in COVID-19. Overall study: Nucleic acid was either cDNA or gDNA, and it came from T cells, B-cell-depleted T cells, or PBMCs.

As processed by the authors: It was from reference gene primer amplification that nucleated cell counts were estimated. Using immunoSEQ multiplex PCR, the repertoire was profiled, and TCRdb retains in-frame clones only, with some absent. That table supplies the V and J calls and clone size; D and trimming were determined from the DNA. The sample records some 250,000 clones, approximately 82% being singletons. The junction had 10 bases not matched to a gene; V was cut back by 1 base and J by 5 bases. CDR1 is PRHDT and CDR2 is FYEKMQ in the germline V gene (reference sequence). The CDR3 covers 17 residues.

This receptor was obtained from a man in his forties who had recovered from COVID-19. The chain is built from TRBV13 and TRBJ2-5; 10 bases align to TRBD2. The sequencing sample was made of PBMCs or T cells enriched from blood (not recorded which). As DNA, the CDR3 is TGTGCCAGCAGCTTAGTAGGTCTAGCGGGAGATTTGGAGACCCAGTACTTC. It codes for CASSLVGLAGDLETQYF.